This record covers a single TCR beta chain. This entry is derived from a study of blood T cell repertoires in COVID-19. Study context: Samples taken during acute and convalescent COVID-19 were collected in the United States, Italy and Spain. Sources were T cells, B-cell-depleted T cells, or PBMCs; the material itself was cDNA or gDNA.

Seattle patients were enrolled during active infection and followed longitudinally. As originally analysed: Reference gene primer amplification gave nucleated cell count estimates. Produced via immunoSEQ multiplex PCR; TCRdb's table is partial and in-frame only. For V, J and clone size, that table is used; D and trimming come from the DNA. The data contain 150,000 to 200,000 clones, more than 75% of them singletons. This CDR3 is built from 14 residues. CDR1 MNHEY and CDR2 SVGAGI come from the germline V gene. Trimming at V came to 7 bases and at J to 5 bases, leaving 9 bases not matched to a gene. The sequence was collected from an older woman with COVID-19, enrolled during active disease. The rearrangement joins TRBV6-5 to TRBJ1-2, with 8 bases matching TRBD1. The sequenced material came from peripheral blood. The CDR3 coding sequence is TGTGCCAGCACCTTCTTAGACAGGGGATATGGCTACACCTTC. Protein sequence: CASTFLDRGYGYTF.